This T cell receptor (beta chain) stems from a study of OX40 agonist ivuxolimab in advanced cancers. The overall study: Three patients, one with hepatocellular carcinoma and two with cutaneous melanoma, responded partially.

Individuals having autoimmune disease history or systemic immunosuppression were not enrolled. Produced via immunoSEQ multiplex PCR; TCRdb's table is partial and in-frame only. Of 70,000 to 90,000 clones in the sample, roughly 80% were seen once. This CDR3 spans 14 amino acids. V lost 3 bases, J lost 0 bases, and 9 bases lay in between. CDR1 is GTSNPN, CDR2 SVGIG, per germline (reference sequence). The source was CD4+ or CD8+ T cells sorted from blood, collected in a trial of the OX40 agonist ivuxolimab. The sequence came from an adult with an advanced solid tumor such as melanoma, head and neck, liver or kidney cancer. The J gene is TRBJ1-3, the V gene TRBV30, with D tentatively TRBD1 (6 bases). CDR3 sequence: CAWRQGSSGNTIYF. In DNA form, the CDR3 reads TGTGCCTGGAGGCAGGGGAGCTCTGGAAACACCATATATTTT.